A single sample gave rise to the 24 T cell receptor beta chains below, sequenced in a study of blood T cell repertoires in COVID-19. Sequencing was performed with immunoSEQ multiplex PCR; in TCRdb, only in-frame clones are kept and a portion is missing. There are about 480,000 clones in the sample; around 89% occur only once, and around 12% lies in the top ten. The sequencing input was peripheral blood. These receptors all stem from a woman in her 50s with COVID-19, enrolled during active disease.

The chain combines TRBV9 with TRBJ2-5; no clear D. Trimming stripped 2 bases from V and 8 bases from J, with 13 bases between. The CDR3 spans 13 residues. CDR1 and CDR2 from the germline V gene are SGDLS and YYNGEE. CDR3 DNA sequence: TGTGCCAGCAGCGTTCTAAGTGGGCGAACCCAGTACTTC. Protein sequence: CASSVLSGRTQYF.

CDR3 DNA: TGTGCCAGCAGTGAGGGGGGACTAGCGGGGAACAATGAGCAGTTCTTC. This gives the protein CASSEGGLAGNNEQFF. V and J are TRBV6-1 and TRBJ2-1; 13 nucleotides agree with TRBD2. CDR3 length: 16 amino acids. The V and J ends lost 3 bases and 5 bases, in that order; junction bases with no gene match: 4. Germline V gene lookup returns CDR1 MNHNS and CDR2 SASEGT.

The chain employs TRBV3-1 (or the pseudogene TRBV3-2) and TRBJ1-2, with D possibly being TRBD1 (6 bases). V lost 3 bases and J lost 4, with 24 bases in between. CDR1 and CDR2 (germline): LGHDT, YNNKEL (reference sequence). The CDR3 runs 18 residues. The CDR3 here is CASSQGALGAPGSYGYTF. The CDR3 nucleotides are TGTGCCAGCAGCCAGGGGGCCCTAGGGGCCCCTGGTTCCTATGGCTACACCTTC.

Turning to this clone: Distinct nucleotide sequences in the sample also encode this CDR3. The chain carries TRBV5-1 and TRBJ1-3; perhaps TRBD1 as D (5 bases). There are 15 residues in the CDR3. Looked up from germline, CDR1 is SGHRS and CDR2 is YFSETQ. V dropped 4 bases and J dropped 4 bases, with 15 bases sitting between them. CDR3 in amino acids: CASSLSGGSGNTIYF. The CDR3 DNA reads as TGCGCCAGCAGCCTGTCGGGGGGATCCGGAAACACCATATATTTT.

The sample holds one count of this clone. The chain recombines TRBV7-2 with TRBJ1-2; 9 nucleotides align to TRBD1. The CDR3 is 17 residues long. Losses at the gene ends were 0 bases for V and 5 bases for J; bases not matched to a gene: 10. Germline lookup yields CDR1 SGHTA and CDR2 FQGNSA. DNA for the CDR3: TGTGCCAGCAGCTTAGCTTCAACAGGGGGCCCAGGATATGGCTACACCTTC. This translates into CASSLASTGGPGYGYTF.

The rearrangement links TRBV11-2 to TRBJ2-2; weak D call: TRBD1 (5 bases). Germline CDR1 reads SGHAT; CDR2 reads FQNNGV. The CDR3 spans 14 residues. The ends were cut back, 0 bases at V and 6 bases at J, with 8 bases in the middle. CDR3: CASSLDWTPGELFF. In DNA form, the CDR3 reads TGTGCCAGCAGCTTAGATTGGACACCCGGGGAGCTGTTTTTT.

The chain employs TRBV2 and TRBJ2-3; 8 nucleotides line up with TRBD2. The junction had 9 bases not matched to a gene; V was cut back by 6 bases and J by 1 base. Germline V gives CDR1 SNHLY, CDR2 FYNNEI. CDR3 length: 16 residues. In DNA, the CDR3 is TGTGCCAGCAGCGCTCTAACCGGGGGGGGCACAGATACGCAGTATTTT. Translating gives CASSALTGGGTDTQYF.

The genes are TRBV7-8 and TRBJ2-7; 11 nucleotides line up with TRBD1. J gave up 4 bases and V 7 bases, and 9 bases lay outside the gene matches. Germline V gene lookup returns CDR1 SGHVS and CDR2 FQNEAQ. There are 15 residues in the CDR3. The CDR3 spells CASTGGGQGGYEQYF. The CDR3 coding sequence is TGTGCCAGCACCGGCGGGGGACAGGGGGGGTACGAGCAGTACTTC.

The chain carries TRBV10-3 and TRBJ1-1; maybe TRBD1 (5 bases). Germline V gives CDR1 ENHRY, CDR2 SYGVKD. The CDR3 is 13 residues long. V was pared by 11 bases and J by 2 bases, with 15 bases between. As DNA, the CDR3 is TGTGCCTTCCGGAGACAGATAAACACTGAAGCTTTCTTT. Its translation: CAFRRQINTEAFF.

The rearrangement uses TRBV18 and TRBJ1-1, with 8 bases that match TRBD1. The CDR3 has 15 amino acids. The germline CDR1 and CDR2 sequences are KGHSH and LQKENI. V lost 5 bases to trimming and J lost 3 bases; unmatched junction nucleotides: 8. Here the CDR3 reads CASSERQGRYTEAFF. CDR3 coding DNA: TGTGCCAGCTCAGAGAGACAGGGGCGGTACACTGAAGCTTTCTTT. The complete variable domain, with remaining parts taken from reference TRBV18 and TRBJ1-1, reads NAGVMQNPRHLVRRRGQEARLRCSPMKGHSHVYWYRQLPEEGLKFMVYLQKENIIDESGMPKERFSAEFPKEGPSILRIQQVVRGDSAAYFCASSERQGRYTEAFFGQGTRLTVV.

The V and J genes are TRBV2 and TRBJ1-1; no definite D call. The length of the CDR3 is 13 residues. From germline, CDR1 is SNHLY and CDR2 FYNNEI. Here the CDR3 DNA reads TGTGCTTCGCGGATGGTCGGAGGCACTGAAGCTTTCTTT. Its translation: CASRMVGGTEAFF.

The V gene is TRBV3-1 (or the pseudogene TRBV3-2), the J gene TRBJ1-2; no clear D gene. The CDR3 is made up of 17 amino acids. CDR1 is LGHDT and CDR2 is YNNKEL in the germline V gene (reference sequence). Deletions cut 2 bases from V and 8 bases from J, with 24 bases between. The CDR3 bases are TGTGCCAGCAGCCAACCCTGGGGAGCTGAGCGGGTAAAAGGCTACACCTTC. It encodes CASSQPWGAERVKGYTF.

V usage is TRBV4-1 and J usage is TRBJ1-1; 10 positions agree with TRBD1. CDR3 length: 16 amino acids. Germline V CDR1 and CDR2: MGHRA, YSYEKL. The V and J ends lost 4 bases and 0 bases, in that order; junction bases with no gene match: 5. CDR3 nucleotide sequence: TGCGCCAGCAGCCGACGGACAGGGGGGATGAACACTGAAGCTTTCTTT. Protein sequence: CASSRRTGGMNTEAFF.

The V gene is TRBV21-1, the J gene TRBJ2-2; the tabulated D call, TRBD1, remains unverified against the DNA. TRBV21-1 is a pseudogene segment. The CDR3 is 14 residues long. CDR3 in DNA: TGTGCCAGCAAACCAGTTTCTAACACCGGGGAGCTGTTTTTT. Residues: CASKPVSNTGELFF.

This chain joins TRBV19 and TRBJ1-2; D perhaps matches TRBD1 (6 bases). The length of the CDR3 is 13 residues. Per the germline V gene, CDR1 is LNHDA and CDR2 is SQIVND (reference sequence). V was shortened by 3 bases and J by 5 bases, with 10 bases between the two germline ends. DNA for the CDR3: TGTGCCAGTAGTATGGACAGAGAGTATGGCTACACCTTC. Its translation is CASSMDREYGYTF.

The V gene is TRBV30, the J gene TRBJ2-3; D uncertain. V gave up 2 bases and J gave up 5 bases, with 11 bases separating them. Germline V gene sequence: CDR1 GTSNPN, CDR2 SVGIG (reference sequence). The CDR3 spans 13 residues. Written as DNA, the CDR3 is TGTGCCTGGAGTCCACGACTTGGAGATACGCAGTATTTT. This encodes CAWSPRLGDTQYF.

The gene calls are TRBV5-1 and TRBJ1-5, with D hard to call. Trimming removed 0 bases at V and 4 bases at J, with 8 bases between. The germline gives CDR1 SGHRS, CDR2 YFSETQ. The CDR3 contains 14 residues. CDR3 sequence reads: CASSLGLKNQPQHF. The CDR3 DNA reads TGCGCCAGCAGCTTGGGGCTTAAGAATCAGCCCCAGCATTTT.

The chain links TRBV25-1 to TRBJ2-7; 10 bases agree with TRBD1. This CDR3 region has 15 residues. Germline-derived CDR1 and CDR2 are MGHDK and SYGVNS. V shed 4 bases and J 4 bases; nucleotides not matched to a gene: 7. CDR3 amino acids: CASSVGGTGVYEQYF. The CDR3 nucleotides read TGTGCCAGCAGTGTGGGAGGGACAGGGGTTTACGAGCAGTACTTC.

The CDR3 sequence: CASSLARDRVTDTQYF. Here the CDR3 DNA reads TGTGCCAGCAGCTTAGCGAGGGACAGGGTAACAGATACGCAGTATTTT. The J gene is TRBJ2-3, the V gene TRBV7-8, with 9 bases fitting TRBD1. The CDR3 is made up of 16 amino acids. Germline CDR1 is SGHVS and CDR2 is FQNEAQ. Losses at the gene ends were 0 bases for V and 3 bases for J; bases not matched to a gene: 4.

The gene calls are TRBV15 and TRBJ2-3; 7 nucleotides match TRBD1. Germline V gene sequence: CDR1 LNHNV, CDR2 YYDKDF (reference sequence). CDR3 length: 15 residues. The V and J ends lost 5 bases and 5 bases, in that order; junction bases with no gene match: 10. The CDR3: CATSSRTGARDTQYF. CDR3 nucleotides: TGTGCCACCAGCTCTCGGACAGGAGCCCGAGATACGCAGTATTTT.

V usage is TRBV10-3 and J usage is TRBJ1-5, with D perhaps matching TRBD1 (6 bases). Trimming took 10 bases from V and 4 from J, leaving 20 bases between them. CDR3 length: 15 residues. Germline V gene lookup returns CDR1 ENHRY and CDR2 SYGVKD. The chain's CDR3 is CATWTDTRLNQPQHF. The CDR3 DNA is TGTGCCACCTGGACAGATACTCGGTTGAATCAGCCCCAGCATTTT.

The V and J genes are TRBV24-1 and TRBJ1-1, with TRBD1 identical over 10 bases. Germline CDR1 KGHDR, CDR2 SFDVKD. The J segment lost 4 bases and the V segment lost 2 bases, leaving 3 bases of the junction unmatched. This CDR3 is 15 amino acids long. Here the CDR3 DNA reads TGTGCCACCAGTGATTCGCGGACAGGGGGCACTGAAGCTTTCTTT. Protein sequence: CATSDSRTGGTEAFF.

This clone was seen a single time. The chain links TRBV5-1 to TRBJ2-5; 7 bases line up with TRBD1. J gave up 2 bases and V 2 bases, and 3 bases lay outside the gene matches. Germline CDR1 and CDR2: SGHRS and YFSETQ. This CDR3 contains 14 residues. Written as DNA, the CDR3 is TGCGCCAGCAGCTTTGGGACAGCACAAGAGACCCAGTACTTC. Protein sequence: CASSFGTAQETQYF.

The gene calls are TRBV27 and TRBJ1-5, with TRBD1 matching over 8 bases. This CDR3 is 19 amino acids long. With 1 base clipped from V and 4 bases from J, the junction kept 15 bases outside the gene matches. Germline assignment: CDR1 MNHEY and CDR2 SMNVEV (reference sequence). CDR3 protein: CASSLYAHTLQGANQPQHF. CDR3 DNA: TGTGCCAGCAGTTTATATGCCCACACCCTCCAGGGGGCGAATCAGCCCCAGCATTTT.